The 14 T cell receptor beta chains in this list originate from one sample, sequenced in a study of T cell responses to AZD1222 COVID-19 vaccine. Profiling relied on immunoSEQ multiplex PCR, and the TCRdb table lists in-frame clones only, not all of them. The table includes under 140,000 clones, approximately 94% detected once. The specimen comprised peripheral blood, sampled 28 days after the second AZD1222 dose. These receptors originate from an adult who received the AZD1222 COVID-19 vaccine.

The chain uses TRBV3-1 (or the pseudogene TRBV3-2) and TRBJ1-2; maybe TRBD1 (5 bases). The CDR3 loop spans 13 amino acids. CDR1 and CDR2 (germline): LGHDT, YNNKEL (reference sequence). Trimming cost V 4 bases and J 2 bases, with 8 bases left between them. The CDR3 is CASSLRANYGYTF. In nucleotides, the CDR3 is TGTGCCAGCAGCCTCAGGGCAAACTATGGCTACACCTTC.

This clone showed up just a few times. The genes are TRBV6-4 and TRBJ2-7; 8 bases fit TRBD2. The CDR3 has 15 amino acids. CDR1 is MRHNA, CDR2 SNTAGT, per germline. The J segment lost 5 bases and the V segment lost 4 bases, leaving 10 bases of the junction unmatched. The CDR3 spells CASSVSGTSSHEQYF. The DNA of the CDR3 is TGTGCCAGCAGTGTCTCCGGGACTAGTTCCCACGAGCAGTACTTC.

The chain recombines TRBV12-3 or TRBV12-4 with TRBJ1-2; 7 bases are a match to TRBD1. CDR3 length: 12 amino acids. Losses at the gene ends were 5 bases for V and 5 bases for J; bases not matched to a gene: 2. The CDR3 DNA follows: TGTGCCAGCAGTAACAGGGGTTATGGCTACACCTTC. Its protein is CASSNRGYGYTF.

This clone was picked up one time. The rearrangement uses TRBV6-5 and TRBJ1-4; 7 bases line up with TRBD1. Germline lookup yields CDR1 MNHEY and CDR2 SVGAGI. The CDR3 has 14 amino acids. V lost 4 bases to trimming and J lost 2 bases; unmatched junction nucleotides: 1. Written as DNA, the CDR3 is TGTGCCAGCAGTTCGGGACAGACTAATGAAAAACTGTTTTTT. Its protein is CASSSGQTNEKLFF.

The count of this clone is one. This rearrangement joins TRBV19 to TRBJ2-7; D not certain. Between the trimmed V and J ends, which lost 3 bases and 0 bases, there was a span of 9 bases. Germline CDR1 reads LNHDA; CDR2 reads SQIVND (reference sequence). The CDR3 has 14 amino acids. The CDR3: CASSMVPHSYEQYF. DNA for the CDR3: TGTGCCAGTAGTATGGTCCCCCACTCCTACGAGCAGTACTTC.

CDR3 sequence: CASSFLAEETQYF. CDR3 DNA: TGTGCCAGCAGTTTTCTAGCAGAAGAGACCCAGTACTTC. The V gene is TRBV27, the J gene TRBJ2-5, with D perhaps matching TRBD2 (5 bases). The V gene's germline CDR1 is MNHEY and CDR2 SMNVEV (reference sequence). The CDR3 extends over 13 amino acids. V lost 3 bases, J lost 3 bases, and 8 bases lay in between.

The chain couples TRBV7-9 to TRBJ1-2; no reliable D call. Trimming stripped 0 bases from V and 7 bases from J, with 12 bases between. This CDR3 contains 14 residues. Germline V gives CDR1 SEHNR, CDR2 FQNEAQ (reference sequence). CDR3 in amino acids: CASSLAAGKSGYTF. CDR3 DNA: TGTGCCAGCAGCTTAGCGGCAGGCAAGAGTGGCTACACCTTC.

The chain is built from TRBV12-5 and TRBJ1-1; perhaps TRBD1 as D (6 bases). The CDR3 totals 16 residues. Germline CDR1 is LGHNT and CDR2 is FRNRAP. V dropped 3 bases and J dropped 1 base, with 15 bases sitting between them. The chain's CDR3 is CASGLGAGDGNTEAFF. The CDR3 DNA is TGTGCTAGTGGTTTAGGGGCAGGGGATGGGAACACTGAAGCTTTCTTT.

The chain carries TRBV7-9 and TRBJ2-2; D gene unclear. The germline gives CDR1 SEHNR, CDR2 FQNEAQ (reference sequence). V gave up 1 base and J gave up 3 bases, with 0 bases separating them. This CDR3 is built from 12 residues. CDR3 coding DNA: TGTGCCAGCAGCTTAGACACCGGGGAGCTGTTTTTT. This sequence encodes CASSLDTGELFF.

This sequence joins TRBV7-6 and TRBJ2-1, with D perhaps matching TRBD1 or TRBD2 (5 bases each). Germline-derived CDR1 and CDR2 are SGHVS and FNYEAQ. Deletions cut 3 bases from V and 5 bases from J, with 14 bases between. CDR3 length: 15 residues. Written as DNA, the CDR3 is TGTGCCAGCAGCTTGGGACGGGCCTTAAACAATGAGCAGTTCTTC. Translation gives CASSLGRALNNEQFF.

The rearrangement joins TRBV2 to TRBJ1-4; D ambiguous. The V gene's germline CDR1 is SNHLY and CDR2 FYNNEI. The CDR3 length is 13 residues. CDR3: CACEAIGNEKLFF. The CDR3 DNA reads TGTGCTTGTGAAGCAATTGGGAATGAAAAACTGTTTTTT. Complete variable domain (other parts from reference TRBV2 and TRBJ1-4): EPEVTQTPSHQVTQMGQEVILRCVPISNHLYFYWYRQILGQKVEFLVSFYNNEISEKSEIFDDQFSVERPDGSNFTLKIRSTKLEDSAMYFCACEAIGNEKLFFGSGTQLSVL.

This rearrangement joins TRBV15 to TRBJ2-1; 9 bases match TRBD2. The germline CDR1 and CDR2 sequences are LNHNV and YYDKDF (reference sequence). V dropped 0 bases and J dropped 10; count of bases not matched to a gene: 10. The CDR3 consists of 16 residues. The CDR3 spells CATSRDPAGGRGEQFF. For the CDR3, the DNA is TGTGCCACCAGCAGAGATCCAGCGGGAGGCCGCGGAGAGCAGTTCTTC.

The chain couples TRBV5-1 to TRBJ2-7; 13 nucleotides match TRBD2. The CDR3 has 17 amino acids. V was pared by 3 bases and J by 0 bases, with 6 bases of the junction left unmatched. The germline CDR1 and CDR2 sequences are SGHRS and YFSETQ. CDR3 sequence: CASSSGLAGVNSYEQYF. As DNA, the CDR3 is TGCGCCAGCAGCTCAGGACTAGCGGGAGTCAACTCCTACGAGCAGTACTTC.

V usage is TRBV7-2 and J usage is TRBJ2-3; no reliable D call. Germline CDR1 SGHTA, CDR2 FQGNSA. The germline V and J ends were trimmed by 2 bases and 0 bases, with 12 bases remaining between them. This CDR3 comprises 16 residues. Here the CDR3 reads CASSLFGGRSTDTQYF. As DNA, the CDR3 is TGTGCCAGCAGCTTATTTGGTGGCCGTAGCACAGATACGCAGTATTTT.